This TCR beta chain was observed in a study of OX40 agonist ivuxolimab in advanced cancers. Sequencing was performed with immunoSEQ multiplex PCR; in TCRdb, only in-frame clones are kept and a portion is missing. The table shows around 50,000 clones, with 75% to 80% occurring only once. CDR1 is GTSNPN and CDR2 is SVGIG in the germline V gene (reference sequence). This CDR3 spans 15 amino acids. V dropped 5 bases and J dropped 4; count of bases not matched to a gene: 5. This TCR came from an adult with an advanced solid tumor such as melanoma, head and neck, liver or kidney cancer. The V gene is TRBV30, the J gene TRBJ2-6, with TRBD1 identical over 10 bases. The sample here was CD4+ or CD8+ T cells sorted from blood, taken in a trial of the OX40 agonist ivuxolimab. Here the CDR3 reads CAWETGGAGANVLTF. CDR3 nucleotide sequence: TGTGCCTGGGAGACAGGGGGCGCCGGGGCCAACGTCCTGACTTTC. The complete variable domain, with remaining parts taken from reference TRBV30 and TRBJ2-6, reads SQTIHQWPATLVQPVGSPLSLECTVEGTSNPNLYWYRQAAGRGLQLLFYSVGIGQISSEVPQNLSASRPQDRQFILSSKKLLLSDSGFYLCAWETGGAGANVLTFGAGSRLTVL.